The 17 T cell receptor beta chains listed next were all sequenced from one sample in a study of T cell repertoires in breast cancer. A second nested PCR with blocking oligonucleotides suppressed unpaired genes. MiXCR was run by TCRdb on the emulsion pairing reads, yielding one entry per CDR3 protein. The sample has nearly 40,000 distinct CDR3 sequences; about 50% are singletons. Primers covering all TCR V genes were used in emulsion RT-PCR on CD8+ T cells. The sequencing sample was made of CD8+ T cells. The receptor source for this set is a pool of human donors with breast cancer or a healthy control (not recorded which).

This clonotype has only one observation. The chain employs TRBV6-2 or TRBV6-3 and TRBJ1-2, with D unresolved. CDR1 and CDR2 from the germline V gene are MNHEY and SVGEGT. This CDR3 is 15 amino acids long. V lost 0 bases and J 6 bases, leaving 14 bases between the germline ends. The CDR3 loop reads CASSYSLIGEDGYTF. The CDR3 bases are TGTGCCAGCAGTTACTCGTTAATCGGCGAAGATGGCTACACCTTC.

This clonotype was seen only a few times. This sequence joins TRBV10-3 and TRBJ2-2; D not resolved. This CDR3 contains 16 residues. V lost 0 bases and J lost 0, with 8 bases in between. Germline loops: CDR1 ENHRY, CDR2 SYGVKD. The CDR3: CAISESSAPNTGELFF. CDR3 in DNA: TGTGCCATCAGTGAGTCTTCCGCCCCGAACACCGGGGAGCTGTTTTTT.

This clonotype was detected only a few times. This chain joins TRBV7-9 and TRBJ2-2; TRBD2 agrees at 10 bases. The J segment lost 6 bases and the V segment lost 5 bases, leaving 3 bases of the junction unmatched. The CDR3 totals 14 residues. Germline loops: CDR1 SEHNR, CDR2 FQNEAQ (reference sequence). The CDR3 DNA follows: TGTGCCAGCAGCCCTGGACTAGCGGCCGGGGAGCTGTTTTTT. This sequence encodes CASSPGLAAGELFF.

This clonotype has just a few counts. The genes are TRBV3-1 and TRBJ2-7, with D possibly being TRBD2 (5 bases). The CDR3 spans 14 residues. V was shortened by 0 bases and J by 6 bases, with 12 bases between the two germline ends. Germline values: CDR1 LGHDT, CDR2 YNNKEL (reference sequence). The CDR3 loop reads CASSQDPGRGEQYF. The CDR3 nucleotides are TGTGCCAGCAGCCAAGATCCGGGGAGAGGCGAGCAGTACTTC.

The chain combines TRBV6-2 or TRBV6-3 with TRBJ2-7; 9 bases are a match to TRBD2. The V gene's germline CDR1 is MNHEY and CDR2 SVGEGT. After removal of 7 bases from V and 1 base from J, the junction contained 14 bases not matched to a gene. The CDR3 has 17 residues. The CDR3 here is CASTTDLAGFNSYEQYF. The CDR3 DNA reads TGTGCCAGCACCACAGATCTAGCGGGGTTCAATTCCTACGAGCAGTACTTC.

This clonotype came up a few times. The chain recombines TRBV7-9 with TRBJ2-3; TRBD2 matches at 8 bases. CDR3 length equals 14 residues. The ends lost 4 bases at V and 0 bases at J; junction bases unmatched: 0. CDR1 is SEHNR, CDR2 FQNEAQ, per germline (reference sequence). The CDR3 protein is CASSWTSSTDTQYF. In DNA form, the CDR3 reads TGTGCCAGCAGCTGGACTAGCAGCACAGATACGCAGTATTTT.

This clonotype showed up just a few times. The chain carries TRBV20-1 and TRBJ2-5; D unresolved. V lost 1 base and J lost 1, with 10 bases in between. The germline V gene encodes CDR1 DFQATT and CDR2 SNEGSKA (reference sequence). The CDR3 runs to 14 residues. The CDR3 is CSARAAQTQETQYF. DNA for the CDR3: TGCAGTGCTAGAGCGGCGCAGACCCAAGAGACCCAGTACTTC.

This clonotype has ten or more counts. The V and J genes are TRBV12-3 or TRBV12-4 and TRBJ1-1; D is ambiguous. Trimming shortened V by 6 bases and J by 2 bases, and 7 bases separated the two germline ends. This CDR3 comprises 12 residues. CDR3 protein: CASSLSNTEAFF. The DNA of the CDR3 is TGTGCCAGCAGCTTGTCTAACACTGAAGCTTTCTTT.

Details on this clonotype: Since the CDR3 does not end with the conserved phenylalanine or tryptophan, this likely comes from a read error. The CDR3 loop is CASSQGSEQFL. CDR3 DNA: TGTGCCAGCAGCCAAGGTAGTGAGCAGTTCTTA. The chain has TRBV4-2 and TRBJ2-1; no clear D. CDR3 length equals 11 residues. The germline V gene has CDR1 LGHNA and CDR2 YNFKEQ. The germline V and J ends were trimmed by 1 base and 9 bases, with 4 bases remaining between them.

Only a few counts were recorded for this clonotype. This chain connects TRBV4-1 to TRBJ1-1, with D possibly being TRBD1 (6 bases). This CDR3 has 13 residues. Trimming took 4 bases from V and 3 from J, leaving 9 bases between them. Germline V gives CDR1 MGHRA, CDR2 YSYEKL. CDR3 bases: TGCGCCAGCAGCCCCCAGGGGCACACTGAAGCTTTCTTT. Its protein is CASSPQGHTEAFF.

As for this clonotype: One end of the junction does not line up with germline, which may come from a read error. The chain recombines TRBV6-5 with TRBJ2-5; D may be TRBD1 (5 bases). Germline CDR1 reads MNHEY; CDR2 reads SVGAGI. CDR3 length: 17 amino acids. CDR3 in amino acids: CASSYGARGSKKETRYF. The CDR3 bases are TGTGCCAGCAGTTATGGGGCAAGAGGCTCCAAAAAAGAGACCCGGTACTTC.

This clonotype has ten or more counts. V is TRBV13 and J is TRBJ2-7, with D possibly matching TRBD1 (6 bases). This CDR3 contains 13 residues. Trimming pared 5 bases from V and 6 bases from J, leaving 14 bases between. Germline assignment: CDR1 PRHDT and CDR2 FYEKMQ (reference sequence). CDR3 sequence reads: CASSQRGIPEQYF. In DNA, the CDR3 is TGTGCCAGCAGCCAGAGGGGGATCCCCGAGCAGTACTTC.

This clonotype was observed a few times. The rearrangement uses TRBV3-1 and TRBJ1-1, with TRBD1 as a possible D gene (5 bases). V was cut by 2 bases and J by 8 bases, with 18 bases left in between. The germline CDR1 and CDR2 sequences are LGHDT and YNNKEL (reference sequence). CDR3 length: 15 residues. The CDR3 coding sequence is TGTGCCAGCAGCCAAATTGCCGGGGCCGCCACAGAAGCTTTCTTT. The encoded protein is CASSQIAGAATEAFF.

The chain uses TRBV6-2 or TRBV6-3 and TRBJ1-1; 11 nucleotides match TRBD1. The CDR3 spans 15 residues. Germline V gene sequence: CDR1 MNHEY, CDR2 SVGEGT. Unmatched junction bases numbered 5, after V lost 4 bases and J lost 4 bases. The CDR3 coding sequence is TGTGCCAGCAGTTCCTCCGGGACAGGGGGCACTGAAGCTTTCTTT. It is translated as CASSSSGTGGTEAFF.

The CDR3 here is CSARQGAVETYNEQFF. CDR3 nucleotides: TGCAGTGCTCGGCAGGGGGCAGTGGAGACCTACAATGAGCAGTTCTTC. The chain carries TRBV20-1 and TRBJ2-1, with 8 bases identical to TRBD1. J lost 2 bases, V lost 5 bases, and 11 bases had no gene match. The germline CDR1 and CDR2 sequences are DFQATT and SNEGSKA (reference sequence). The CDR3 sequence is 16 residues long.

In its sample, this clonotype was seen a few times. The V gene is TRBV2, the J gene TRBJ2-5; 9 nucleotides agree with TRBD2. V lost 7 bases, J lost 1 base, and 13 bases stayed unmatched. This CDR3 comprises 17 residues. The germline gives CDR1 SNHLY, CDR2 FYNNEI. The CDR3, as DNA: TGTGCCAGCACCCAGACGGGAATAGCGGGGGTCCAAGAGACCCAGTACTTC. Its translation: CASTQTGIAGVQETQYF.

This clonotype appeared a few times. This sequence joins TRBV28 and TRBJ2-3, with D perhaps matching TRBD2 (5 bases). This CDR3 has 13 residues. V shed 2 bases and J shed 6 bases, with 9 bases lying between them. From germline, CDR1 is MDHEN and CDR2 SYDVKM. CDR3: CASSLGTGDTQYF. DNA of the CDR3: TGTGCCAGCAGTTTAGGTACGGGGGATACGCAGTATTTT.